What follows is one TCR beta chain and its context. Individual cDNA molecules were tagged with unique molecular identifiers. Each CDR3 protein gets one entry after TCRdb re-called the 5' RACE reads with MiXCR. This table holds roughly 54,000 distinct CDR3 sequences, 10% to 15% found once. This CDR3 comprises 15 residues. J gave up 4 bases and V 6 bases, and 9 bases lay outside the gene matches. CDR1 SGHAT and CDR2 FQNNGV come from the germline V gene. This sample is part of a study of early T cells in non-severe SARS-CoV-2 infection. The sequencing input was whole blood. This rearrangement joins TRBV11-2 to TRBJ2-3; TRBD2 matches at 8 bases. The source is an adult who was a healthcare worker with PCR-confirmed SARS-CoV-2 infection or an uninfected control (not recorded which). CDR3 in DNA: TGTGCCAGCAGTTTACCGGGACTAGAGGCAGATACGCAGTATTTT. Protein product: CASSLPGLEADTQYF.